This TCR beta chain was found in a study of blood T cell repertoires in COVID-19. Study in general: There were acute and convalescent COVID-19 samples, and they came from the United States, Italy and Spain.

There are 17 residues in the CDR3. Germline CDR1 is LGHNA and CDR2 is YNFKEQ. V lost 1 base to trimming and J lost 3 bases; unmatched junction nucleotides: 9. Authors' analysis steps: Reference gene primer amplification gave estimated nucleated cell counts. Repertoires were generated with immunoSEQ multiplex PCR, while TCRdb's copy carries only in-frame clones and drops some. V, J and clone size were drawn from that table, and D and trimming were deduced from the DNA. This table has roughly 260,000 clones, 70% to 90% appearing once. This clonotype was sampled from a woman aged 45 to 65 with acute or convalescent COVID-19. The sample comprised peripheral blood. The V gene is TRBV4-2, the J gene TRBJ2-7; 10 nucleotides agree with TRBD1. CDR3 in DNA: TGTGCCAGCAGCCAAGTAGAATCCGGGGACAGGGGCTACGAGCAGTACTTC. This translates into CASSQVESGDRGYEQYF.